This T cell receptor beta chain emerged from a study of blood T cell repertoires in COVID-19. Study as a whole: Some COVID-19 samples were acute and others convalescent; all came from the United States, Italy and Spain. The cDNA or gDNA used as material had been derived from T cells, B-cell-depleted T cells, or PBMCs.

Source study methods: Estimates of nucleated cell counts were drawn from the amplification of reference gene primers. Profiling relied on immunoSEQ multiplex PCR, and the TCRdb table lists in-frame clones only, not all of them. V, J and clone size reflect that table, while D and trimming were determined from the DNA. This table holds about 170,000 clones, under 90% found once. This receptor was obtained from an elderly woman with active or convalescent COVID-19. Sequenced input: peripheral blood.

The CDR3 is CASSYSEKEDGYTF. The CDR3 coding sequence is TGTGCCAGCAGTTACTCCGAGAAGGAGGACGGCTACACCTTC. V usage is TRBV6-6 and J usage is TRBJ1-2; D is undetermined. CDR3 size: 14 residues. V was pared by 0 bases and J by 8 bases, with 13 bases between. CDR1 and CDR2 from the germline V gene are MNHNY and SVGAGI (reference sequence).